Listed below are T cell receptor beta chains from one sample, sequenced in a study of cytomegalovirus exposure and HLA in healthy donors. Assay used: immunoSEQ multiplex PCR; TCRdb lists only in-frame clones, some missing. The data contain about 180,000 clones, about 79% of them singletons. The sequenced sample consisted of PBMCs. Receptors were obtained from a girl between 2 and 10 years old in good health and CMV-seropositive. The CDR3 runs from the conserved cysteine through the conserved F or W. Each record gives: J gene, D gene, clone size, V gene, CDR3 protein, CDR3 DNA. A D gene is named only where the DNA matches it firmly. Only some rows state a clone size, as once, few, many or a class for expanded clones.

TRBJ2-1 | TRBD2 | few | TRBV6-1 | CASKASGTNEQFF | TGTGCCAGCAAGGCTAGCGGGACCAATGAGCAGTTCTTC
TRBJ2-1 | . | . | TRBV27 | CASSPQEVPEQFF | TGTGCCAGCAGTCCTCAGGAGGTGCCTGAGCAGTTCTTC
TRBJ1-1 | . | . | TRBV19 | CASSPTAMNTEAFF | TGTGCCAGTAGCCCGACAGCGATGAACACTGAAGCTTTCTTT
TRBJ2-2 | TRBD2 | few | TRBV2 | CASSGRNIAGAITGELFF | TGTGCCAGCAGCGGTCGTAATATAGCGGGAGCTATCACCGGGGAGCTGTTTTTT
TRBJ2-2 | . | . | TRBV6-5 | CASRRTNANTGELFF | TGTGCCAGCAGGAGGACTAACGCGAACACCGGGGAGCTGTTTTTT
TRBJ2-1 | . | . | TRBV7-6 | CASSPTVESQGTHNEQFF | TGTGCCAGCAGTCCCACCGTTGAGTCCCAGGGGACACACAATGAGCAGTTCTTC
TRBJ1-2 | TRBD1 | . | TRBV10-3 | CAIGQGQRYNYGYTF | TGTGCCATCGGACAGGGGCAGAGGTATAACTATGGCTACACCTTC
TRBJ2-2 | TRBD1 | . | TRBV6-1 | CASRTGGRVTGELFF | TGTGCCAGCAGGACAGGGGGACGGGTCACCGGGGAGCTGTTTTTT
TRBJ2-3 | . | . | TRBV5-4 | CASSLDGESTDTQYF | TGTGCCAGCAGCTTGGACGGGGAGAGCACAGATACGCAGTATTTT
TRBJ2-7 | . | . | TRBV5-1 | CASSPQPQAPEQYF | TGCGCCAGCAGCCCCCAACCTCAGGCCCCCGAGCAGTACTTC
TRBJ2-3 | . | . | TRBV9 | CASSGGLGEADTQYF | TGTGCCAGCAGCGGAGGTCTAGGAGAGGCGGATACGCAGTATTTT
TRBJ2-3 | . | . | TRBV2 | CASSDLNTDTQYF | TGTGCCAGCAGTGATCTTAACACAGATACGCAGTATTTT
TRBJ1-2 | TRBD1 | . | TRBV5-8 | CASSRRGRLDYGYTF | TGTGCCAGCAGCCGCAGGGGGCGTTTAGACTATGGCTACACCTTC
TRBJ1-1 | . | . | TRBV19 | CASSIGVRDTEAFF | TGTGCCAGTAGTATAGGGGTCAGGGACACTGAAGCTTTCTTT
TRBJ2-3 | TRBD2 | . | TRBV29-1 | CSVQREIGTDTQYF | TGCAGCGTTCAGCGGGAAATTGGCACAGATACGCAGTATTTT
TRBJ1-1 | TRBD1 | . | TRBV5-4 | CASSLDRVTEAFF | TGTGCCAGCAGCTTAGACAGGGTCACTGAAGCTTTCTTT
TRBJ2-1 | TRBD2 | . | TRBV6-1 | CASSELGGLASGLEFF | TGTGCCAGCAGTGAACTTGGAGGTCTCGCTAGCGGGTTGGAGTTCTTC
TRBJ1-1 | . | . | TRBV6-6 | CASSYSSQGGAFF | TGTGCCAGCAGTTACTCGTCACAGGGAGGGGCTTTCTTT
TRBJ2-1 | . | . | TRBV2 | CASSVIPTRTGNEQFF | TGTGCCAGCAGTGTGATCCCAACTCGGACGGGGAATGAGCAGTTCTTC
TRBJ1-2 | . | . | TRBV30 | CAWSFRGFDGYTF | TGTGCCTGGAGTTTTAGGGGGTTTGATGGCTACACCTTC
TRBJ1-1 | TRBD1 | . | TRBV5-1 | CASSLAQGGFAEAFF | TGCGCCAGCAGCTTGGCCCAGGGGGGTTTCGCTGAAGCTTTCTTT
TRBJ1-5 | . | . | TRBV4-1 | CASSQEFARPQHF | TGTGCCAGCAGCCAAGAGTTTGCCAGGCCCCAGCATTTT
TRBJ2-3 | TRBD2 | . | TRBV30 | CAWSGGTSANTQYF | TGTGCCTGGAGCGGTGGGACTAGCGCAAATACGCAGTATTTT
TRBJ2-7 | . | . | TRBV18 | CASSPGGRGLSYEQYF | TGTGCCAGCTCACCGGGAGGAAGGGGGCTCTCCTACGAGCAGTACTTC
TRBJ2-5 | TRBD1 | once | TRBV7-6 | CASSLSGQAFGTQYF | TGTGCCAGCAGCTTAAGCGGACAGGCTTTTGGGACCCAGTACTTC
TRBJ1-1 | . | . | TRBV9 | CASSVVGHFTEAFF | TGTGCCAGCAGCGTAGTGGGGCACTTCACTGAAGCTTTCTTT
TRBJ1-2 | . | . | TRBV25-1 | CASSEKRDGGYTF | TGTGCCAGCAGTGAGAAGAGGGATGGGGGCTACACCTTC
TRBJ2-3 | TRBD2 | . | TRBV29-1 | CSVSKGLAGDTDTQYF | TGCAGCGTTTCCAAGGGGCTAGCGGGGGACACAGATACGCAGTATTTT
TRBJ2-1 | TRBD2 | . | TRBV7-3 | CASSLGLAGGDEQFF | TGTGCCAGCAGCTTGGGACTAGCAGGGGGAGATGAGCAGTTCTTC
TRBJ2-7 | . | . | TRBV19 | CASSSRDRPTYEQYF | TGTGCCAGTAGTTCGCGGGACAGACCGACCTACGAGCAGTACTTC
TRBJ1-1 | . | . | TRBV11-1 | CASTGGVYRTEAFF | TGTGCCAGCACCGGGGGGGTTTACCGGACTGAAGCTTTCTTT
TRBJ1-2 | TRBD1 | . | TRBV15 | CATSRDGTGIGYTF | TGTGCCACCAGCAGAGATGGGACAGGGATTGGCTACACCTTC
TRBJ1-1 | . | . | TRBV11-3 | CASSSLRANTEAFF | TGTGCCAGCAGCTCCCTGAGAGCGAACACTGAAGCTTTCTTT